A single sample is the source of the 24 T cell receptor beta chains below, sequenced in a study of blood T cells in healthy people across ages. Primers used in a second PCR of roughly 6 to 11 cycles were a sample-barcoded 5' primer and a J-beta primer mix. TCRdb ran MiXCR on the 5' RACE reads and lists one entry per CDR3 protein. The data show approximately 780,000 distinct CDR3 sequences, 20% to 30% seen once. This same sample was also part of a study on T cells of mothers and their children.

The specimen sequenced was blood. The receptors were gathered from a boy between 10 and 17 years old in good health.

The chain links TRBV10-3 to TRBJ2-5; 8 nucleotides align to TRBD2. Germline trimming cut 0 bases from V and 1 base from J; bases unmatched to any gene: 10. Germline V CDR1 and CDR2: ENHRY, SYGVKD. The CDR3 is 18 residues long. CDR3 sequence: CAISESVAAGGFQETQYF. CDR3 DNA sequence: TGTGCCATCAGTGAGTCCGTGGCGGCGGGGGGCTTCCAAGAGACCCAGTACTTC.

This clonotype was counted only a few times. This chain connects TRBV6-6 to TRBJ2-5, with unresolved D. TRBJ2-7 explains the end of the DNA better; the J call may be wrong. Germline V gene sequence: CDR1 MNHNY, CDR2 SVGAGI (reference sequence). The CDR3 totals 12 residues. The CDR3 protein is CASSYLQDEQYF. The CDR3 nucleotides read TGTGCCAGCAGTTACCTTCAGGACGAGCAGTACTTC.

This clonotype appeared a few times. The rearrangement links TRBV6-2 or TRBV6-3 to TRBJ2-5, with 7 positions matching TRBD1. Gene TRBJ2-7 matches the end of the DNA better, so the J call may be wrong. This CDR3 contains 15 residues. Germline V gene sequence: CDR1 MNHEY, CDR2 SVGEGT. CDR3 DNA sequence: TGTGCCAGCAGTTACCCGGGACAGACTACCTACGAGCAGTACTTC. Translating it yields CASSYPGQTTYEQYF.

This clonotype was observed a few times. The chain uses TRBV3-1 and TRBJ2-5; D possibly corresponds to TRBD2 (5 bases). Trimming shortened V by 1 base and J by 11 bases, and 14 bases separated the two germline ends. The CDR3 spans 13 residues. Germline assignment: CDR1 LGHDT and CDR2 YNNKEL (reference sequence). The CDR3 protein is CASSQVLLAKQYF. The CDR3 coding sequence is TGTGCCAGCAGCCAAGTTCTCCTAGCTAAGCAGTACTTC.

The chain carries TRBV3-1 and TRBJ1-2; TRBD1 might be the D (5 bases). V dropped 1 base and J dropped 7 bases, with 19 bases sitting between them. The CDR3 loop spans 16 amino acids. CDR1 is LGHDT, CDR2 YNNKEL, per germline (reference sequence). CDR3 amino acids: CASSQAGRRNFFGYTF. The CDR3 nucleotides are TGTGCCAGCAGCCAAGCGGGGCGACGGAACTTTTTTGGCTACACCTTC.

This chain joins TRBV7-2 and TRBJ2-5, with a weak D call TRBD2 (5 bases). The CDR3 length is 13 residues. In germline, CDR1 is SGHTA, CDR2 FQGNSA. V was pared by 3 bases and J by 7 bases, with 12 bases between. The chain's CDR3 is CASSFPGFVTQYF. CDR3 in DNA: TGTGCCAGCAGCTTTCCGGGGTTCGTGACCCAGTACTTC.

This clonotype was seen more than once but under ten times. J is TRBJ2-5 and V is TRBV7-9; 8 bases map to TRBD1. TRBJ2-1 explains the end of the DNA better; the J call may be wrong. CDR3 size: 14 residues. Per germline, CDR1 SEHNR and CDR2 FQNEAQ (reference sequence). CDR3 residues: CASLPGTGKGEQFF. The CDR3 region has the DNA TGTGCCAGCCTCCCCGGGACAGGAAAAGGTGAGCAGTTCTTC.

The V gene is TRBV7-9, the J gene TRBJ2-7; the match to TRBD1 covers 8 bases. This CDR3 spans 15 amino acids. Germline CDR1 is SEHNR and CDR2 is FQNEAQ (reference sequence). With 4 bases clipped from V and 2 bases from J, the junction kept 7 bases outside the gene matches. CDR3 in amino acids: CASSSSTRGPYEQYF. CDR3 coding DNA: TGTGCCAGCAGCTCCAGCACCAGGGGGCCCTACGAGCAGTACTTC.

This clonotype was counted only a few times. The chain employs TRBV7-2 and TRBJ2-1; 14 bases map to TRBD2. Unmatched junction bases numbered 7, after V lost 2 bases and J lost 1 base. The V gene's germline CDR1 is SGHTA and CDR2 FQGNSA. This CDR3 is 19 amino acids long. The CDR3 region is CASSLLGLAGGGSYNEQFF. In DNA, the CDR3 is TGTGCCAGCAGCTTACTAGGACTAGCGGGGGGTGGGTCCTACAATGAGCAGTTCTTC. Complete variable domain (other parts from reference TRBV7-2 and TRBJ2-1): GAGVSQSPSNKVTEKGKDVELRCDPISGHTALYWYRQSLGQGLEFLIYFQGNSAPDKSGLPSDRFSAERTGGSVSTLTIQRTQQEDSAVYLCASSLLGLAGGGSYNEQFFGPGTRLTVL.

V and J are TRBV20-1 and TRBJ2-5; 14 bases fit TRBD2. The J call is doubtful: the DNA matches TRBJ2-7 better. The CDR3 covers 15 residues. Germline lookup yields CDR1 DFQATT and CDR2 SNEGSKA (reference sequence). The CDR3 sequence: CSAPRTSGGRYEQYF. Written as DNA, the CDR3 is TGCAGTGCTCCTCGGACTAGCGGGGGGCGATACGAGCAGTACTTC.

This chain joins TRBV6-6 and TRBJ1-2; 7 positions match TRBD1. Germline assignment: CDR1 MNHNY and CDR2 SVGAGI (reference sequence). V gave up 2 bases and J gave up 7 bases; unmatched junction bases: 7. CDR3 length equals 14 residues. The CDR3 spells CASSYHTGAGGYTF. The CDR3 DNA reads TGTGCCAGCAGTTACCACACAGGGGCGGGTGGCTACACCTTC.

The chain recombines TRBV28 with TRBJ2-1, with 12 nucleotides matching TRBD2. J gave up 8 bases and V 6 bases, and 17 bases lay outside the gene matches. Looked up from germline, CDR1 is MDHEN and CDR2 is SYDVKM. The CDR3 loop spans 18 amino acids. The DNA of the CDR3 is TGTGCCAGCAGCCGGAGCACTAGCGGGGGGCTACCTGGGGATGAGCAGTTCTTC. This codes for CASSRSTSGGLPGDEQFF.

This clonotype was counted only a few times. Here the CDR3 reads CASSQGRGAFF. The CDR3 coding sequence is TGTGCCAGCAGCCAGGGGCGAGGAGCTTTCTTT. The gene calls are TRBV7-2 and TRBJ1-1, with D possibly being TRBD1 (6 bases). Per the germline V gene, CDR1 is SGHTA and CDR2 is FQGNSA. Trimming left V 5 bases short and J 10 bases short, with 11 bases between. This CDR3 is built from 11 residues.

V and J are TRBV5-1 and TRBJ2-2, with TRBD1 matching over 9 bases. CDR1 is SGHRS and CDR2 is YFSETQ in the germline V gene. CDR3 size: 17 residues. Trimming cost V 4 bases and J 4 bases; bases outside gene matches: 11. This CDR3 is CASSPRQGEFSTGELFF. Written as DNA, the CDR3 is TGCGCCAGCAGCCCGAGACAGGGGGAATTTAGCACCGGGGAGCTGTTTTTT.

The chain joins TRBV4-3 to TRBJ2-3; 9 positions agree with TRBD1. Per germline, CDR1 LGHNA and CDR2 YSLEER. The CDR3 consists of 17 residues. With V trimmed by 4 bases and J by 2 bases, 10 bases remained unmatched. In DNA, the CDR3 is TGCGCCAGCAGCCTAGATCGAACAGGGGGCATCACAGATACGCAGTATTTT. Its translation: CASSLDRTGGITDTQYF.

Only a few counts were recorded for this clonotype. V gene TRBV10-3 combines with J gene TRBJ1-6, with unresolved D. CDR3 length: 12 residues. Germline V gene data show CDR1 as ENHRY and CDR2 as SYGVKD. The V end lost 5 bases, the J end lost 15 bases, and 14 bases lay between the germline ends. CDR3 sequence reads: CAISPDDKILHF. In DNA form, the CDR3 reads TGTGCCATCAGTCCAGACGACAAAATCCTCCACTTT.

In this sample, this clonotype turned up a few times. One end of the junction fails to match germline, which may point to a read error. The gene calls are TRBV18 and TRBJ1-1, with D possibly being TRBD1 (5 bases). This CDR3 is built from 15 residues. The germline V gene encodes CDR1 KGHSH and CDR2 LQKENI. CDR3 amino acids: CASSPLGGEDTKAFF. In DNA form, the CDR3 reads TGTGCCAGCTCACCACTCGGAGGGGAGGACACTAAAGCTTTCTTT. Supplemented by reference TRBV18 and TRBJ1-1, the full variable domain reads NAGVMQNPRHLVRRRGQEARLRCSPMKGHSHVYWYRQLPEEGLKFMVYLQKENIIDESGMPKERFSAEFPKEGPSILRIQQVVRGDSAAYFCASSPLGGEDTKAFFGQGTRLTVV.

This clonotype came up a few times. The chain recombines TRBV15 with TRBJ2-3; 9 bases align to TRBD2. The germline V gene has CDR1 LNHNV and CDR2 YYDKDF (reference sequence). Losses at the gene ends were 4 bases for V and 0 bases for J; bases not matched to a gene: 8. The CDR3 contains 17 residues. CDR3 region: CATSNGRLAASTDTQYF. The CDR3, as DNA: TGTGCCACCAGCAACGGAAGACTAGCGGCTAGCACAGATACGCAGTATTTT. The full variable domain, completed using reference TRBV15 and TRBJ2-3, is DAMVIQNPRYQVTQFGKPVTLSCSQTLNHNVMYWYQQKSSQAPKLLFHYYDKDFNNEADTPDNFQSRRPNTSFCFLDIRSPGLGDTAMYLCATSNGRLAASTDTQYFGPGTRLTVL.

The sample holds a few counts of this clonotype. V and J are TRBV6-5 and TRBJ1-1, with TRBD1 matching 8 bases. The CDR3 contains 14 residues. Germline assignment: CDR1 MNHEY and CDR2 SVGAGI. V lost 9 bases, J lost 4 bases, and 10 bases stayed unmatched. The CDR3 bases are TGTGCCAGTGCAAAGGACAGGGAGAGCACTGAAGCTTTCTTT. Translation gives CASAKDRESTEAFF.

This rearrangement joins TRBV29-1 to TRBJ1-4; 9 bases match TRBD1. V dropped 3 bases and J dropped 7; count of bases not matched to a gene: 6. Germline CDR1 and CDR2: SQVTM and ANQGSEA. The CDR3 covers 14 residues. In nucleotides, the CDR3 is TGCAGCGTTGAGCTACAGGGGGCGGGTGAAAAACTGTTTTTT. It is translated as CSVELQGAGEKLFF.

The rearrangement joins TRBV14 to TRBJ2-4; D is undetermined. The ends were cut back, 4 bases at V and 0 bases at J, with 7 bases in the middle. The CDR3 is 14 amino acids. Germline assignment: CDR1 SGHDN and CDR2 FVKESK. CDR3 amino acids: CASSPTLAKNIQYF. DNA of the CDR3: TGTGCCAGCAGCCCGACGCTAGCCAAAAACATTCAGTACTTC.

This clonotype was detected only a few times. The CDR3 bases are TGTGCCAGCAGTTTCCAAGACAAGCCGTACGCTTTCTTT. As protein: CASSFQDKPYAFF. The rearrangement joins TRBV5-5 to TRBJ1-1; D is unresolved. V lost 5 bases, J lost 11 bases, and 19 bases lay in between. Looked up from germline, CDR1 is SGHKS and CDR2 is YYEKEE (reference sequence). There are 13 residues in the CDR3.

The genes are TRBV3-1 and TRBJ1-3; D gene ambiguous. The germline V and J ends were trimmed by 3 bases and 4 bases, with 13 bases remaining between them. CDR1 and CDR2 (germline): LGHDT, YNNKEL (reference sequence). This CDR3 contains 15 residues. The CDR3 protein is CASSHSTWEGNTIYF. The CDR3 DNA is TGTGCCAGCAGCCATTCGACCTGGGAAGGAAACACCATATATTTT. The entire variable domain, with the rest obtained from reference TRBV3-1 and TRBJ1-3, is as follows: DTAVSQTPKYLVTQMGNDKSIKCEQNLGHDTMYWYKQDSKKFLKIMFSYNNKELIINETVPNRFSPKSPDKAHLNLHINSLELGDSAVYFCASSHSTWEGNTIYFGEGSWLTVV.

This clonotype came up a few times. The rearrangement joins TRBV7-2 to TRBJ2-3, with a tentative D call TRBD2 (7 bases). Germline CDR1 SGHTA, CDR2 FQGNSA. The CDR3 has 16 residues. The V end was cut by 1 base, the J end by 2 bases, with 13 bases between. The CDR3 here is CASSLGSGGYTDTQYF. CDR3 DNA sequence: TGTGCCAGCAGCTTAGGTTCGGGGGGCTACACAGATACGCAGTATTTT.